A single sample gave rise to the 6 T cell receptor beta chains below, sequenced in a study of identical twins. MiXCR was run by TCRdb on the 5' RACE reads, yielding one entry per CDR3 protein. The table records 260,000 or so distinct CDR3 sequences, 6% to 8% of them present only once. This same sample was also taken into another study, of yellow fever vaccine responses in identical twins.

Source material: CD8+ T cells sorted from blood. Receptors were obtained from a woman younger than 30 in good health.

V usage is TRBV12-3 or TRBV12-4 and J usage is TRBJ2-7, with D hard to call. The CDR3 is 14 amino acids. Trimming removed 3 bases from V and 0 bases from J, with 9 bases in between. CDR3 loop: CASSFAEYSYEQYF. The CDR3 DNA reads TGTGCCAGCAGTTTTGCAGAGTACTCCTACGAGCAGTACTTC.

In its sample, this clonotype was seen a few times. The chain joins TRBV28 to TRBJ2-7; D possibly uses TRBD1 or TRBD2 (6 bases each). CDR1 and CDR2 from the germline V gene are MDHEN and SYDVKM. V was cut by 7 bases and J by 6 bases, with 19 bases left in between. The CDR3 has 14 residues. CDR3 region: CASKGGSPQFEQYF. Here the CDR3 DNA reads TGTGCCAGCAAGGGGGGTTCCCCACAATTCGAGCAGTACTTC.

The rearrangement joins TRBV5-4 to TRBJ2-1, with 8 bases fitting TRBD2. CDR3 length: 13 residues. CDR1 is SGHNT and CDR2 is YYREEE in the germline V gene (reference sequence). Unmatched junction bases numbered 9, after V lost 6 bases and J lost 10 bases. The CDR3 protein is CASKLGGGPEQFF. The CDR3 DNA sequence: TGTGCCAGCAAGTTGGGCGGGGGGCCCGAGCAGTTCTTC.

This clonotype was counted at least ten times. J is TRBJ2-1 and V is TRBV6-4, with 10 bases lining up with TRBD2. V shed 2 bases, J shed 1 base, and the junction held 2 bases outside the gene matches. This CDR3 has 16 amino acids. Germline CDR1 MRHNA, CDR2 SNTAGT. CDR3 region: CASSDTSGESYNEQFF. CDR3 DNA: TGTGCCAGCAGTGACACTAGCGGGGAATCCTACAATGAGCAGTTCTTC.

This clonotype came up many times. The rearrangement uses TRBV11-2 and TRBJ2-7; D is unresolved. The ends were cut back, 0 bases at V and 2 bases at J, with 5 bases in the middle. The CDR3 is made up of 13 amino acids. Germline V gene data show CDR1 as SGHAT and CDR2 as FQNNGV. The CDR3 region is CASSLDPTYEQYV. CDR3 in DNA: TGTGCCAGCAGCTTAGACCCCACCTACGAGCAGTACGTC.

The chain uses TRBV12-3 or TRBV12-4 and TRBJ2-1, with TRBD1 matching over 8 bases. The length of the CDR3 is 17 residues. V shed 3 bases, J shed 5 bases, and the junction held 12 bases outside the gene matches. CDR3 in amino acids: CASSFFTGQGSDNEQFF. The DNA for the CDR3 is TGTGCCAGCAGTTTTTTCACCGGACAGGGCTCGGACAATGAGCAGTTCTTC.